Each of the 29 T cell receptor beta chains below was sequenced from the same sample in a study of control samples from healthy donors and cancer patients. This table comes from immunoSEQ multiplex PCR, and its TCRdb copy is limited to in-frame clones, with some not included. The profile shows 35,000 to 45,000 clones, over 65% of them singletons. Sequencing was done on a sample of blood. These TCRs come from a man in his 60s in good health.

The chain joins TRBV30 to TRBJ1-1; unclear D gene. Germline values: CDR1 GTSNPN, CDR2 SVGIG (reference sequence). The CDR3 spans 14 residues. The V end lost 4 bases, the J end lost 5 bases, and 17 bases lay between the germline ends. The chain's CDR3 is CAWNWVPMGTEAFF. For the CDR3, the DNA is TGTGCCTGGAATTGGGTTCCTATGGGGACTGAAGCTTTCTTT.

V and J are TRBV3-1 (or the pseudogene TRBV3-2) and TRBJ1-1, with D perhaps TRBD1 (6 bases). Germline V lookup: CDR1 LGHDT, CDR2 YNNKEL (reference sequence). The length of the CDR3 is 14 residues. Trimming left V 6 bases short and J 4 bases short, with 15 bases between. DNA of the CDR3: TGTGCCAGCAGGTACCTAGGGGGGGGCACTGAAGCTTTCTTT. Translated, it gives CASRYLGGGTEAFF.

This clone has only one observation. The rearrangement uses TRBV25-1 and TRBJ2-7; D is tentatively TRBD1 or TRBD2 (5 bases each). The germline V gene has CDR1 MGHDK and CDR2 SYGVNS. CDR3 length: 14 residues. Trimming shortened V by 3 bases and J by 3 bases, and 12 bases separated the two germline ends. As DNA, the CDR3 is TGTGCCAGCAGTGAGGCCGGGGACCGCTACGAGCAGTACTTC. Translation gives CASSEAGDRYEQYF.

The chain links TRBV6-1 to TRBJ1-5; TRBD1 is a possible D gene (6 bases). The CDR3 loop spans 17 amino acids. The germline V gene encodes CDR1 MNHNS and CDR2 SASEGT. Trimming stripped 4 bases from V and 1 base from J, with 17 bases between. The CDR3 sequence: CASSVGQWGASNQPQHF. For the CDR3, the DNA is TGTGCCAGCAGTGTAGGACAGTGGGGGGCAAGCAATCAGCCCCAGCATTTT.

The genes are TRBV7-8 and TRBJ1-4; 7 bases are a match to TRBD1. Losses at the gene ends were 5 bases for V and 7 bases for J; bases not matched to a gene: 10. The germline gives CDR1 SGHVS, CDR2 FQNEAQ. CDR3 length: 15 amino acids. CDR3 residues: CASSPATGVGEKLFF. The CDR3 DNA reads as TGTGCCAGCAGCCCGGCCACAGGGGTTGGTGAAAAACTGTTTTTT.

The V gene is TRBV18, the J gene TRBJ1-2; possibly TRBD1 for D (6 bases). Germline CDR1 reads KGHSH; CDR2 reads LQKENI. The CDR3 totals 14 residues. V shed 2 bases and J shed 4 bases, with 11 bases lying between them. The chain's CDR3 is CASSPATGSYGYTF. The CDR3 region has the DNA TGTGCCAGCTCACCAGCAACAGGGAGCTATGGCTACACCTTC.

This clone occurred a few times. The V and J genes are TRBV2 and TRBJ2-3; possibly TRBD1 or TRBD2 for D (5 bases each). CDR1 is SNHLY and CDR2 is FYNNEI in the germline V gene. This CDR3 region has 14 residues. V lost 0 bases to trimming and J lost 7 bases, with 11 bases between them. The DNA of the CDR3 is TGTGCCAGCAGTGAAGCGCTTGGGGGTTATACGCAGTATTTT. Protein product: CASSEALGGYTQYF. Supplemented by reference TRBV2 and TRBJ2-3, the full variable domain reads EPEVTQTPSHQVTQMGQEVILRCVPISNHLYFYWYRQILGQKVEFLVSFYNNEISEKSEIFDDQFSVERPDGSNFTLKIRSTKLEDSAMYFCASSEALGGYTQYFGPGTRLTVL.

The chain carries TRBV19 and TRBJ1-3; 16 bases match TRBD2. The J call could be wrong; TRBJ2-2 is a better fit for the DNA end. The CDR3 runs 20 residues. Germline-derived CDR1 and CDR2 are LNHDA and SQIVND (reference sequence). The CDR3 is CASSSRGTSGGAGSTGELFF. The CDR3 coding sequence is TGTGCCAGTAGTTCGAGAGGGACTAGCGGGGGGGCCGGCTCGACCGGGGAGCTGTTTTTT.

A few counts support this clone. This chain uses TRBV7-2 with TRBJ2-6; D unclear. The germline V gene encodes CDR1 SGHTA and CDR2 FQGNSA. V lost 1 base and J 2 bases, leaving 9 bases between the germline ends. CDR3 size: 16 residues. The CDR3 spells CASSLGSIAGANVLTF. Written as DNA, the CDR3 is TGTGCCAGCAGCTTAGGGTCAATAGCTGGGGCCAACGTCCTGACTTTC. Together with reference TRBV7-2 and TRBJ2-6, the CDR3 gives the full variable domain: GAGVSQSPSNKVTEKGKDVELRCDPISGHTALYWYRQSLGQGLEFLIYFQGNSAPDKSGLPSDRFSAERTGGSVSTLTIQRTQQEDSAVYLCASSLGSIAGANVLTFGAGSRLTVL.

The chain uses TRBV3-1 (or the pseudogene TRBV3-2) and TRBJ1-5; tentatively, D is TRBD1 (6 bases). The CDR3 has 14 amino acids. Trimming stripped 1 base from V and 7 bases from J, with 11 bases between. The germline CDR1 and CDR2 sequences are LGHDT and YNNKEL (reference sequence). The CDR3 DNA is TGTGCCAGCAGCCAAGCAGGGGCAGGACAGCCCCAGCATTTT. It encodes CASSQAGAGQPQHF.

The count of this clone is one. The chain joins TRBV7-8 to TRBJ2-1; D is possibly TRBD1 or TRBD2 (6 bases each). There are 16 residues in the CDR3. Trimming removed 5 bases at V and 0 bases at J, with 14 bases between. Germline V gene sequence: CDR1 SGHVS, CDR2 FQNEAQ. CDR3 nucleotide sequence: TGTGCCAGCAGCCCGTACGGGGGCCGCTCCTACAATGAGCAGTTCTTC. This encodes CASSPYGGRSYNEQFF.

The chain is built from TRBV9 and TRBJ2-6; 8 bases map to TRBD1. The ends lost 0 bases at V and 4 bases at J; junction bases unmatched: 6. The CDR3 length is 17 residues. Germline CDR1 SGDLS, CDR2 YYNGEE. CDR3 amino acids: CASSVVPGGAGANVLTF. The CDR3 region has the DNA TGTGCCAGCAGCGTAGTTCCAGGGGGCGCCGGGGCCAACGTCCTGACTTTC.

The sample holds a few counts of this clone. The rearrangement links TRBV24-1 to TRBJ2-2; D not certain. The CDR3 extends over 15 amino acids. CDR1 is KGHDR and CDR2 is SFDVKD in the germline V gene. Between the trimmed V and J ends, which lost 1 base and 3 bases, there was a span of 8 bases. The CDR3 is CATSDFYDHTGELFF. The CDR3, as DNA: TGTGCCACCAGTGATTTTTACGACCACACCGGGGAGCTGTTTTTT.

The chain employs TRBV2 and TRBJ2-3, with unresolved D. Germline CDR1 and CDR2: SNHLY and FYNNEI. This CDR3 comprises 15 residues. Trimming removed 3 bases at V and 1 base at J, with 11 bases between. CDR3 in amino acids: CASSDGNRGTDTQYF. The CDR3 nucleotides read TGTGCCAGCAGTGATGGTAATCGGGGCACAGATACGCAGTATTTT.

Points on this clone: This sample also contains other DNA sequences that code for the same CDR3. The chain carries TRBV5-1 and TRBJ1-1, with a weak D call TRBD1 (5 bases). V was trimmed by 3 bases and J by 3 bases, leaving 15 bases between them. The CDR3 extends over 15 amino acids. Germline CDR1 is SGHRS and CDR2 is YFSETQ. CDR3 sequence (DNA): TGCGCCAGCAGCTCCCAATTAGGAGGGGACACTGAAGCTTTCTTT. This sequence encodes CASSSQLGGDTEAFF.

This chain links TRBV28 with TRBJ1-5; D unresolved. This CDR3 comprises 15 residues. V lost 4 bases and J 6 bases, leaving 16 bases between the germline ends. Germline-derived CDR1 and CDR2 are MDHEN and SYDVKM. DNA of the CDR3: TGTGCCAGCAGTTCTCACTCCACCCCCATTCAGCCCCAGCATTTT. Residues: CASSSHSTPIQPQHF.

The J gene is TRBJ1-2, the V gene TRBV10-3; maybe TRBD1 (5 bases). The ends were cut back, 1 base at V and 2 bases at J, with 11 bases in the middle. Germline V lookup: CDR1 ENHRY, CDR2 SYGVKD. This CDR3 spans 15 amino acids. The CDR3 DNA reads TGTGCCATCAGTGAGTTGGAGGGACCCAACTATGGCTACACCTTC. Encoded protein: CAISELEGPNYGYTF.

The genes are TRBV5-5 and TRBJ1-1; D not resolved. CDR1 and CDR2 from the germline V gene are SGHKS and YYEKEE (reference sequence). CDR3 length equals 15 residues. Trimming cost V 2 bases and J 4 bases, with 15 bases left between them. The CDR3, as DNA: TGTGCCAGCAGCTTACTCTTCGTGGGAGGCACTGAAGCTTTCTTT. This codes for CASSLLFVGGTEAFF.

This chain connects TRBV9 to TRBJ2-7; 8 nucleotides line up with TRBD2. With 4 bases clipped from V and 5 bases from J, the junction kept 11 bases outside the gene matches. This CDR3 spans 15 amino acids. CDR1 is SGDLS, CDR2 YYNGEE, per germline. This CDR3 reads CASSPFSGGLDEQYF. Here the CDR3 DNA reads TGTGCCAGCAGCCCCTTTTCGGGAGGGCTGGACGAGCAGTACTTC.

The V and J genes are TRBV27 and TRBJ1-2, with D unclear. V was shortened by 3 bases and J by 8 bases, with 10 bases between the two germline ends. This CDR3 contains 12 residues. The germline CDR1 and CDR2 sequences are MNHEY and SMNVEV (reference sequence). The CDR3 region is CASSLPGNGYTF. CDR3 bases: TGTGCCAGCAGTTTGCCCGGGAACGGCTACACCTTC.

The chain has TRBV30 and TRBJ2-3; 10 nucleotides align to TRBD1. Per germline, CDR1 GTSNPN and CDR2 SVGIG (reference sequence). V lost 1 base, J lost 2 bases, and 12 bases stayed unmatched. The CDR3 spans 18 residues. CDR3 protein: CAWSAPGRTGGHTDTQYF. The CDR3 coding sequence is TGTGCCTGGAGTGCCCCCGGAAGGACAGGGGGTCACACAGATACGCAGTATTTT.

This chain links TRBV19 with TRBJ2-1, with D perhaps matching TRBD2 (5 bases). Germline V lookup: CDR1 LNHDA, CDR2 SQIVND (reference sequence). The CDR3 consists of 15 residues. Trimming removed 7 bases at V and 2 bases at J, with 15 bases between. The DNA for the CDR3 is TGTGCCAGTAAGCCAGCTAGCAGGACCTACAATGAGCAGTTCTTC. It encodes CASKPASRTYNEQFF.

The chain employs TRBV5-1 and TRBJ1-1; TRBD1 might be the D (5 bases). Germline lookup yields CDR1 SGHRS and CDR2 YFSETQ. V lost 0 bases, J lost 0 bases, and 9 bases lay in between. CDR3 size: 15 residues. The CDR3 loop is CASSLATGLNTEAFF. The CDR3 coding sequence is TGCGCCAGCAGCTTGGCTACAGGACTGAACACTGAAGCTTTCTTT.

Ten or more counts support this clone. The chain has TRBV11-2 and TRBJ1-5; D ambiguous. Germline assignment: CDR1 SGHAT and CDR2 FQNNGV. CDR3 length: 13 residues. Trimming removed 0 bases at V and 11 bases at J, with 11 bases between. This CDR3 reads CASSLDLTRAQHF. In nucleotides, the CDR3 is TGTGCCAGCAGCTTAGATCTTACGCGAGCCCAGCATTTT.

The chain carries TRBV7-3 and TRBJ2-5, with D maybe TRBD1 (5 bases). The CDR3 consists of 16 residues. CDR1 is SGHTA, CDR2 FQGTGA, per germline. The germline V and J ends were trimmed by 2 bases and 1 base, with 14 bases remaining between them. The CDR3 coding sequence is TGTGCCAGCAGCTTAGGTCAGGCAGGGCCCCAAGAGACCCAGTACTTC. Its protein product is CASSLGQAGPQETQYF.

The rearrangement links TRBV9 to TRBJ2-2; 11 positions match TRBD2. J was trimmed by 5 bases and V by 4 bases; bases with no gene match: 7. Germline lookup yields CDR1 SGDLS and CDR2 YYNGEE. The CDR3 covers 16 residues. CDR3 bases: TGTGCCAGCAGCCGTAGCGGGGGGGCCTGGACCGGGGAGCTGTTTTTT. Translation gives CASSRSGGAWTGELFF.

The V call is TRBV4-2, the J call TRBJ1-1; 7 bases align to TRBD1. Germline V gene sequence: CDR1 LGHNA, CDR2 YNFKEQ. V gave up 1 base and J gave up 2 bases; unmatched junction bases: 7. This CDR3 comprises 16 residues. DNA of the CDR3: TGTGCCAGCAGCCAAGGCATGACAGGGACTAACACTGAAGCTTTCTTT. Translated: CASSQGMTGTNTEAFF.

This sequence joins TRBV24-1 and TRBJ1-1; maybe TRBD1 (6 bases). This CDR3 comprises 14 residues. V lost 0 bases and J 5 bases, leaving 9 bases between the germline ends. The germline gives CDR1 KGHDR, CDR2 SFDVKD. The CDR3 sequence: CATSDLQGGTEAFF. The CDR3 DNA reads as TGTGCCACCAGTGATTTGCAAGGGGGTACTGAAGCTTTCTTT.

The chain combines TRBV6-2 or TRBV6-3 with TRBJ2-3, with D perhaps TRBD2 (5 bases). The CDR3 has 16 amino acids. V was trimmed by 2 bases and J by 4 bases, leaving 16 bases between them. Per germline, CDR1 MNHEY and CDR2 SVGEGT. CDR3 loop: CASSYSRAGPPDTQYF. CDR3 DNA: TGTGCCAGCAGTTACAGTCGGGCGGGCCCCCCAGATACGCAGTATTTT.